The 27 T cell receptor beta chains presented below share a single source sample, sequenced in a study of T-cell reconstitution after alpha-beta-depleted transplantation in children. Molecular barcoding with unique molecular identifiers was used for the TCRbeta library. From the PCR reads, TCRdb called clonotypes with MiXCR, one entry per CDR3 protein. The sample consists of hundreds of thousands of distinct CDR3 sequences, roughly 17% of them appearing once. This specimen was PBMCs from the stem cell graft donor, taken from the stem cell graft. These receptors all come from a human donor who donated a stem cell graft to a child with acute myeloid leukemia.

This sequence joins TRBV12-3 or TRBV12-4 and TRBJ2-3; no clear D. The CDR3 spans 16 residues. Trimming left V 3 bases short and J 2 bases short, with 15 bases between. For the CDR3, the DNA is TGTGCCAGCAGTTTCACCCACAGTATATCCACAGATACGCAGTATTTT. It yields the protein CASSFTHSISTDTQYF.

This clonotype was seen at least ten times. This chain uses TRBV7-6 with TRBJ2-1; a possible D gene is TRBD2 (6 bases). Germline assignment: CDR1 SGHVS and CDR2 FNYEAQ. V lost 5 bases, J lost 9 bases, and 23 bases lay in between. This CDR3 is 16 amino acids long. The CDR3 DNA reads TGTGCCAGCAGCATCTTTTCTGCGGGGCCTACAAGTGAGCAGTTCTTC. Translated, it gives CASSIFSAGPTSEQFF.

This clonotype was counted a few times. The CDR3 sequence: CASSLPTGTKGTDTQYF. DNA for the CDR3: TGTGCCAGCAGCTTACCGACAGGGACCAAAGGCACAGATACGCAGTATTTT. V is TRBV7-2 and J is TRBJ2-3; 7 bases align to TRBD1. The CDR3 covers 17 residues. Unmatched junction bases numbered 9, after V lost 2 bases and J lost 1 base. Germline CDR1 reads SGHTA; CDR2 reads FQGNSA.

This clonotype was seen repeatedly, ten times or more. The J gene is TRBJ2-7, the V gene TRBV20-1; no clear D. Germline CDR1 and CDR2: DFQATT and SNEGSKA (reference sequence). The V end was cut by 3 bases, the J end by 1 base, with 19 bases between. The CDR3 loop spans 16 amino acids. The CDR3, as DNA: TGCAGTGCTAGTCCCTTACGAATGAGCGCTTCCTACGAGCAGTACTTC. Protein: CSASPLRMSASYEQYF.

This chain uses TRBV6-2 or TRBV6-3 with TRBJ2-7, with TRBD2 as a possible D gene (6 bases). The CDR3 runs to 13 residues. Trimming pared 6 bases from V and 3 bases from J, leaving 12 bases between. Looked up from germline, CDR1 is MNHEY and CDR2 is SVGEGT. The CDR3 reads CASSPGVFYEQYV. The CDR3 nucleotides are TGTGCCAGCAGCCCGGGGGTCTTCTACGAGCAGTACGTC.

The CDR3, as DNA: TGCGCCAGCAGCTGGACAGGGGGCACTGCAACTAATGAAAAACTGTTTTTT. Translation: CASSWTGGTATNEKLFF. The chain has TRBV5-1 and TRBJ1-4; 11 bases are a match to TRBD1. The CDR3 runs 17 residues. CDR1 and CDR2 (germline): SGHRS, YFSETQ. The V segment lost 3 bases and the J segment 0 bases; nucleotides outside the gene matches: 4.

Concerning this clonotype: A much larger clone is a single base away; this may be a read error. The rearrangement uses TRBV5-6 and TRBJ2-1; 7 nucleotides match TRBD1. The germline gives CDR1 SGHDT, CDR2 YYEEEE. The CDR3 contains 14 residues. The trim removed 3 bases at V and 8 bases at J, leaving 8 bases unmatched. The CDR3 DNA reads as TGTGCCAGCAGCTCTCAGACAGGGTACGATGAGCAGTTCTTC. This gives the protein CASSSQTGYDEQFF.

This clonotype was counted at least ten times. The chain uses TRBV6-5 and TRBJ2-5; maybe TRBD2 (5 bases). Trimming pared 2 bases from V and 2 bases from J, leaving 9 bases between. The CDR3 consists of 14 residues. Germline lookup yields CDR1 MNHEY and CDR2 SVGAGI. CDR3 sequence (DNA): TGTGCCAGCAGTTACCCGGGGAGTCAAGAGACCCAGTACTTC. As protein: CASSYPGSQETQYF.

This clonotype has at least ten counts. This sequence joins TRBV29-1 and TRBJ2-3, with 13 nucleotides matching TRBD2. Germline V gives CDR1 SQVTM, CDR2 ANQGSEA. After removal of 8 bases from V and 0 bases from J, the junction contained 5 bases not matched to a gene. The CDR3 is 15 residues long. The CDR3 sequence: CSLLTSGGSTDTQYF. CDR3 DNA sequence: TGCAGCCTCTTGACTAGCGGGGGGAGCACAGATACGCAGTATTTT.

This clonotype was observed many times. The chain joins TRBV5-1 to TRBJ2-7; TRBD1 matches at 7 bases. There are 13 residues in the CDR3. Germline assignment: CDR1 SGHRS and CDR2 YFSETQ. Losses at the gene ends were 6 bases for V and 7 bases for J; bases not matched to a gene: 10. CDR3 nucleotides: TGCGCCAGCAACCCCGGGACAGCCTCAGAGCAGTACTTC. This encodes CASNPGTASEQYF.

This clonotype came up many times. This chain uses TRBV28 with TRBJ2-7, with D perhaps TRBD1 (5 bases). Germline CDR1 reads MDHEN; CDR2 reads SYDVKM. The ends were cut back, 1 base at V and 0 bases at J, with 16 bases in the middle. This CDR3 region has 17 residues. This chain's CDR3 is CASSLYRGSPSSYEQYV. The CDR3 DNA reads TGTGCCAGCAGTTTATATAGGGGCAGTCCTAGCTCCTACGAGCAGTACGTC.

This clonotype was counted ten times or more. The CDR3 DNA sequence: TGTGCCACACTACCGGGACAGGGGATACCAGAGACCCAGTACTTC. It translates to CATLPGQGIPETQYF. This chain uses TRBV6-5 with TRBJ2-5; 10 bases align to TRBD1. The ends lost 10 bases at V and 4 bases at J; junction bases unmatched: 12. CDR3 length: 15 amino acids. CDR1 MNHEY and CDR2 SVGAGI come from the germline V gene.

In its sample, this clonotype was seen many times. This sequence joins TRBV20-1 and TRBJ2-3; perhaps TRBD1 as D (6 bases). CDR3 length: 15 amino acids. Germline V lookup: CDR1 DFQATT, CDR2 SNEGSKA (reference sequence). With 0 bases removed from V and 1 base from J, the gap between germline ends came to 11 bases. The DNA for the CDR3 is TGCAGTGCTAGAGATTGGGCAGGGGGCACAGATACGCAGTATTTT. Amino acid sequence: CSARDWAGGTDTQYF.

This clonotype occurred many times. The V gene is TRBV9, the J gene TRBJ1-3; D might be TRBD1 (6 bases). V dropped 1 base and J dropped 0 bases, with 14 bases sitting between them. The germline CDR1 and CDR2 sequences are SGDLS and YYNGEE. CDR3 length equals 17 residues. The CDR3 spells CASSVRPGASSGNTIYF. The CDR3 coding sequence is TGTGCCAGCAGCGTACGTCCAGGGGCTAGCTCTGGAAACACCATATATTTT.

This clonotype was found many times. The V and J genes are TRBV6-1 and TRBJ1-1, with TRBD1 as a possible D gene (6 bases). From germline, CDR1 is MNHNS and CDR2 SASEGT. Trimming took 6 bases from V and 6 from J, leaving 17 bases between them. The CDR3 has 14 amino acids. This CDR3 is CASSPGGSSSEAFF. In nucleotides, the CDR3 is TGTGCCAGCAGCCCCGGGGGCAGCAGTTCTGAAGCTTTCTTT.

The sample holds a few counts of this clonotype. V gene TRBV5-1 combines with J gene TRBJ1-3, with D hard to call. This CDR3 spans 15 amino acids. Trimming cost V 4 bases and J 0 bases, with 11 bases left between them. Germline V gene sequence: CDR1 SGHRS, CDR2 YFSETQ. The CDR3 is CASSPGPSSGNTIYF. CDR3 coding DNA: TGCGCCAGCAGCCCTGGACCGTCCTCTGGAAACACCATATATTTT.

This clonotype was detected many times. J is TRBJ2-5 and V is TRBV5-1; 9 positions match TRBD1. The trim removed 4 bases at V and 4 bases at J, leaving 5 bases unmatched. The germline V gene has CDR1 SGHRS and CDR2 YFSETQ. The CDR3 runs to 14 residues. CDR3 region: CASSLDRGGETQYF. The CDR3 region has the DNA TGCGCCAGCAGCCTGGACAGGGGAGGAGAGACCCAGTACTTC.

The table lists this clonotype with a few counts. The chain couples TRBV12-3 or TRBV12-4 to TRBJ2-7; 13 bases are a match to TRBD2. Unmatched junction bases numbered 5, after V lost 6 bases and J lost 0 bases. This CDR3 comprises 16 residues. Here the CDR3 reads CASRPTSGGVSYEQYF. CDR3 coding DNA: TGTGCCAGCAGACCTACTAGCGGGGGGGTCTCCTACGAGCAGTACTTC.

This clonotype was detected ten times or more. The genes are TRBV5-5 and TRBJ1-2; the D is unclear. The CDR3 runs to 15 residues. In germline, CDR1 is SGHKS, CDR2 YYEKEE (reference sequence). V lost 0 bases and J 4 bases, leaving 13 bases between the germline ends. The CDR3 is CASSLGPREVYGYTF. CDR3 nucleotides: TGTGCCAGCAGCTTGGGACCTAGGGAGGTCTATGGCTACACCTTC.

This clonotype was detected only a few times. This chain connects TRBV28 to TRBJ1-1, with D perhaps TRBD1 (5 bases). The germline gives CDR1 MDHEN, CDR2 SYDVKM. This CDR3 contains 12 residues. V lost 7 bases to trimming and J lost 6 bases, with 12 bases between them. The CDR3, as DNA: TGTGCCAGCAAAAGGGGCAGGGCTGAAGCTTTCTTT. Protein sequence: CASKRGRAEAFF.

As for this clonotype: Since a much larger clone is just one base distant, this may be a read error. The chain carries TRBV6-5 and TRBJ1-1, with a tentative D call TRBD1 (5 bases). The germline CDR1 and CDR2 sequences are MNHEY and SVGAGI. CDR3 size: 14 residues. CDR3 coding DNA: TGTGCCAGCAGTTACGGGCGCAGGGCGTATGGAGCTTTGTTT. Its protein product is CASSYGRRAYGALF.

This clonotype occurred a few times. J is TRBJ1-2 and V is TRBV6-2 or TRBV6-3; no clear D gene. The CDR3 has 13 amino acids. The germline V gene encodes CDR1 MNHEY and CDR2 SVGEGT. V dropped 0 bases and J dropped 7 bases, with 9 bases sitting between them. The CDR3 loop is CASSYSLRSGYTF. The CDR3 bases are TGTGCCAGCAGTTACTCGCTGAGGAGTGGCTACACCTTC.

This clonotype was observed a few times. This chain connects TRBV12-3 or TRBV12-4 to TRBJ2-7; D not resolved. The CDR3 has 14 amino acids. Between the trimmed V and J ends, which lost 4 bases and 0 bases, there was a span of 10 bases. CDR3 amino acids: CASSSSGRSYEQYV. The CDR3 coding sequence is TGTGCCAGCAGTTCCTCCGGGCGCTCCTACGAGCAGTACGTC.

The sample holds a few counts of this clonotype. The CDR3, as DNA: TGTGCCAGCAGACTTCAGGGGTCCTCCACAGATACGCAGTATTTT. Protein sequence: CASRLQGSSTDTQYF. V usage is TRBV12-3 or TRBV12-4 and J usage is TRBJ2-3; D is possibly TRBD1 (6 bases). V was shortened by 6 bases and J by 2 bases, with 15 bases between the two germline ends. The CDR3 loop spans 15 amino acids.

This clonotype was seen many times. The rearrangement joins TRBV12-3 or TRBV12-4 to TRBJ2-7; possibly TRBD1 for D (5 bases). This CDR3 contains 12 residues. The V end lost 5 bases, the J end lost 3 bases, and 8 bases lay between the germline ends. The CDR3 protein is CASSPTDYEQYF. Here the CDR3 DNA reads TGTGCCAGCAGTCCGACAGACTACGAGCAGTACTTC.

V is TRBV12-3 or TRBV12-4 and J is TRBJ2-3, with D maybe TRBD1 (6 bases). The CDR3 runs 16 residues. Trimming pared 6 bases from V and 2 bases from J, leaving 18 bases between. CDR3 region: CASSHLTYRDTDTQYF. The CDR3 DNA follows: TGTGCCAGCAGCCACTTGACCTACAGGGACACAGATACGCAGTATTTT.

The rearrangement joins TRBV4-1 to TRBJ1-1; TRBD1 is a possible D gene (5 bases). Per germline, CDR1 MGHRA and CDR2 YSYEKL. The CDR3 has 14 residues. Trimming stripped 1 base from V and 5 bases from J, with 11 bases between. The DNA for the CDR3 is TGCGCCAGCAGCCAAGTCGAGGGGAAAACTGAAGCTTTCTTT. Amino acid sequence: CASSQVEGKTEAFF.